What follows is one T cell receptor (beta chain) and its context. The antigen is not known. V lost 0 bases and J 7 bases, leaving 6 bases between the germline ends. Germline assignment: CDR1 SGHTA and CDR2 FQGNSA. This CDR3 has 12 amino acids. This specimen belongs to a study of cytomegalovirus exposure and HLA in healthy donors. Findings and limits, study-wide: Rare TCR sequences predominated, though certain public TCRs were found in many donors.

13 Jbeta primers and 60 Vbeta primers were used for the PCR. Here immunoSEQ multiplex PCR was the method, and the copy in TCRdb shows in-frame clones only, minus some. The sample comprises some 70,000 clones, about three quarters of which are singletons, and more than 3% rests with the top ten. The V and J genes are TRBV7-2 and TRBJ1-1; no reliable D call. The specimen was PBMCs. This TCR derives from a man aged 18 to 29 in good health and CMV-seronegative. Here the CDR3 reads CASSLALREAFF. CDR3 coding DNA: TGTGCCAGCAGCTTAGCGCTGCGTGAAGCTTTCTTT.